This T cell receptor (beta chain) was captured by sequencing in a study of CD8+CD57+ T cells in acquired aplastic anemia. The study, taken as a whole, reports: Patient and control CD8+ Simpson's diversity was not significantly different.

The V gene end was trimmed by 8 bases and the J gene end by 8 bases; junction bases not matched to a gene: 5. Germline CDR1 DFQATT, CDR2 SNEGSKA (reference sequence). This CDR3 region has 13 residues. Genomic DNA was employed as the template in profiling TCR beta VDJ and CDR3. From the reads, TCRdb called clonotypes with MiXCR, one entry per CDR3 protein. The table shows about 190,000 distinct CDR3 sequences, with roughly half occurring only once. As concerns this clonotype: The antigen is unknown.

The specimen sequenced was sorted CD4+, CD8+, or CD8+CD57+ T cells (not recorded which) from PBMCs. This sequence was found in a human donor in good health, serving as a control. This chain connects TRBV20-1 to TRBJ2-1, with TRBD2 identical over 14 bases. CDR3 protein: CSMTSGGADEQFF. In nucleotides, the CDR3 is TGCAGTATGACTAGCGGGGGGGCCGATGAGCAGTTCTTC.